Listed below are T cell receptor beta chains from one sample, sequenced in a study of type 1 and type 2 diabetes patients. A single record per CDR3 protein comes from TCRdb applying MiXCR to the multiplex PCR reads. This table has fewer than 350,000 distinct CDR3 sequences, 40% to 50% appearing once. Sequencing was performed on peripheral blood mononuclear cells (PBMCs). The receptors were sampled from a man younger than 35 with type 2 diabetes. Both conserved end residues are part of each CDR3. D genes are given only for firm matches. Where a row states a size, it is once, few, many or the class of an expanded clone; other rows omit it.

d_gene: .; v_gene: TRBV6-2/TRBV6-3; j_gene: TRBJ2-7; len: 14; abundance: .; CDR3nt: TGTGCCAGCAGTCGGCTAACAGGGATCTACGAGCAGTACTTC; CDR3aa: CASSRLTGIYEQYF
d_gene: .; v_gene: TRBV7-9; j_gene: TRBJ2-6; len: 16; abundance: few; CDR3nt: TGTGCCAGCAGCTTAGTCCCAGGCTCTGGGGCCAACGTCCTAACTTTC; CDR3aa: CASSLVPGSGANVLTF
d_gene: .; v_gene: TRBV10-1; j_gene: TRBJ1-1; len: 13; abundance: few; CDR3nt: TGCGCCAGCAGTGAGTCGGGGGGAACTGAAGCTTTCTTT; CDR3aa: CASSESGGTEAFF
d_gene: .; v_gene: TRBV10-3; j_gene: TRBJ2-7; len: 12; abundance: .; CDR3nt: TGTGCCATCAAAGGGAGCTCCTACGAGCAGTACTTC; CDR3aa: CAIKGSSYEQYF
d_gene: .; v_gene: TRBV10-1; j_gene: TRBJ1-2; len: 14; abundance: .; CDR3nt: TGTGCCAGCAGTGTGGGTGGGAGGAACTATGGCTACACCTTC; CDR3aa: CASSVGGRNYGYTF
d_gene: .; v_gene: TRBV4-2; j_gene: TRBJ2-7; len: 17; abundance: .; CDR3nt: TGTGCCAGCAGCCAAGATCACGCAGGGAGAATCGCCTACGAGCAGTACTTC; CDR3aa: CASSQDHAGRIAYEQYF
d_gene: TRBD1; v_gene: TRBV7-2; j_gene: TRBJ1-2; len: 17; abundance: .; CDR3nt: TGTGCCAGCAGCTTAGTGGCCGGGGCAGGGGGTTCCGGTGGCTACACCTTC; CDR3aa: CASSLVAGAGGSGGYTF
d_gene: TRBD2; v_gene: TRBV4-3; j_gene: TRBJ2-7; len: 13; abundance: .; CDR3nt: TGCGCCAGCTCGGCAGCGGGGGGGAACGAGCAGTACTTC; CDR3aa: CASSAAGGNEQYF
d_gene: .; v_gene: TRBV18; j_gene: TRBJ2-7; len: 14; abundance: once; CDR3nt: TGTGCCAGCTCACCACCCGGGACCGACAATGAGCAGTACTTC; CDR3aa: CASSPPGTDNEQYF
d_gene: TRBD1; v_gene: TRBV30; j_gene: TRBJ2-7; len: 15; abundance: .; CDR3nt: TGTGCCTGGAGCGTAAAACAGGGGGGTCGCTACGAGCAGTACTTC; CDR3aa: CAWSVKQGGRYEQYF
d_gene: .; v_gene: TRBV19; j_gene: TRBJ1-4; len: 14; abundance: .; CDR3nt: TGTGCCACCGCCCCAACAGGTCGAGGTGAAAAACTGTTTTTT; CDR3aa: CATAPTGRGEKLFF
d_gene: .; v_gene: TRBV15; j_gene: TRBJ1-4; len: 13; abundance: .; CDR3nt: TGTGCCACCAGCCCGCGGTCGAAAGAAAAACTGTTTTTT; CDR3aa: CATSPRSKEKLFF
d_gene: TRBD2; v_gene: TRBV19; j_gene: TRBJ2-2; len: 17; abundance: .; CDR3nt: TGTGCCAGTAGGCGGACTAGCGGGATCGCGAACACCGGGGAGCTGTTTTTT; CDR3aa: CASRRTSGIANTGELFF
d_gene: TRBD2; v_gene: TRBV2; j_gene: TRBJ2-7; len: 14; abundance: .; CDR3nt: TGTGCCAGCATATCCGGGACTAGCGGTATGGAGCAGTACTTC; CDR3aa: CASISGTSGMEQYF
d_gene: .; v_gene: TRBV7-8; j_gene: TRBJ2-7; len: 15; abundance: few; CDR3nt: TGTGCCAGCAGCTTAGATCCCCTCAGGGGCGCCGAGCAGTACTTC; CDR3aa: CASSLDPLRGAEQYF
d_gene: .; v_gene: TRBV7-9; j_gene: TRBJ1-4; len: 14; abundance: few; CDR3nt: TGTGCCAGCAGCTTGGTCTCCGTAAATGAAAAACTGTTTTTT; CDR3aa: CASSLVSVNEKLFF
d_gene: .; v_gene: TRBV7-2; j_gene: TRBJ1-2; len: 12; abundance: .; CDR3nt: TGTGCCAGCAGCAAAAGTAGATATGGCTACACCTTC; CDR3aa: CASSKSRYGYTF
d_gene: TRBD2; v_gene: TRBV7-2; j_gene: TRBJ2-7; len: 15; abundance: .; CDR3nt: TGTGCCAGCAGCTTAGCCTCTAGCGGGGGGGGCGAGCAGTACTTC; CDR3aa: CASSLASSGGGEQYF
d_gene: .; v_gene: TRBV2; j_gene: TRBJ1-1; len: 13; abundance: many; CDR3nt: TGTGCCAGCAGTGAACTGGAAGACACTGAAGCTTTCTTT; CDR3aa: CASSELEDTEAFF
d_gene: .; v_gene: TRBV19; j_gene: TRBJ2-1; len: 14; abundance: .; CDR3nt: TGTGCCAGTAGTATTAGGGCCCTCGACAATGAGCAGTTCTTC; CDR3aa: CASSIRALDNEQFF
d_gene: .; v_gene: TRBV5-1; j_gene: TRBJ2-4; len: 14; abundance: .; CDR3nt: TGCGCCAGCAGCTTGGCCGGATCGCGGCACATTCAGTACTTC; CDR3aa: CASSLAGSRHIQYF
d_gene: .; v_gene: TRBV14; j_gene: TRBJ1-1; len: 15; abundance: .; CDR3nt: TGTGCCAGCAGCCAAAAGGCAAGGGGATACACTGAAGCTTTCTTT; CDR3aa: CASSQKARGYTEAFF
d_gene: .; v_gene: TRBV20-1; j_gene: TRBJ2-3; len: 14; abundance: few; CDR3nt: TGCAGTGCTAACCCGACTAGGGGCACAGATACGCAGTATTTT; CDR3aa: CSANPTRGTDTQYF
d_gene: TRBD1; v_gene: TRBV2; j_gene: TRBJ1-2; len: 12; abundance: .; CDR3nt: TGTGCCAGCAGTGGACAGGGCTATGGCTACACCTTC; CDR3aa: CASSGQGYGYTF
d_gene: .; v_gene: TRBV4-3; j_gene: TRBJ1-1; len: 12; abundance: once; CDR3nt: TGCGCCAGCAGCCAAGACAGGAGTGAAGCTTTCTTT; CDR3aa: CASSQDRSEAFF
d_gene: TRBD1; v_gene: TRBV20-1; j_gene: TRBJ2-7; len: 13; abundance: .; CDR3nt: TGCAGTGCTCGGGACAGGGTGGACCACGAGCAGTACTTC; CDR3aa: CSARDRVDHEQYF
d_gene: .; v_gene: TRBV12-3/TRBV12-4; j_gene: TRBJ2-5; len: 14; abundance: few; CDR3nt: TGTGCCAGCAGTTTCTCCGGGTTCCAAGAGACCCAGTACTTC; CDR3aa: CASSFSGFQETQYF
d_gene: .; v_gene: TRBV20-1; j_gene: TRBJ1-1; len: 15; abundance: .; CDR3nt: TGCAGTGCTAGAGAGATGGGAAAGATGAACACTGAAGCTTTCTTT; CDR3aa: CSAREMGKMNTEAFF
d_gene: .; v_gene: TRBV30; j_gene: TRBJ2-7; len: 12; abundance: few; CDR3nt: TGTGCCTGGAGTGAGCTGTACTACGAGCAGTACTTC; CDR3aa: CAWSELYYEQYF
d_gene: .; v_gene: TRBV4-2; j_gene: TRBJ2-1; len: 14; abundance: few; CDR3nt: TGTGCCAGCAGCCAAGACATAGAGGTCGATGAGCAGTTCTTC; CDR3aa: CASSQDIEVDEQFF